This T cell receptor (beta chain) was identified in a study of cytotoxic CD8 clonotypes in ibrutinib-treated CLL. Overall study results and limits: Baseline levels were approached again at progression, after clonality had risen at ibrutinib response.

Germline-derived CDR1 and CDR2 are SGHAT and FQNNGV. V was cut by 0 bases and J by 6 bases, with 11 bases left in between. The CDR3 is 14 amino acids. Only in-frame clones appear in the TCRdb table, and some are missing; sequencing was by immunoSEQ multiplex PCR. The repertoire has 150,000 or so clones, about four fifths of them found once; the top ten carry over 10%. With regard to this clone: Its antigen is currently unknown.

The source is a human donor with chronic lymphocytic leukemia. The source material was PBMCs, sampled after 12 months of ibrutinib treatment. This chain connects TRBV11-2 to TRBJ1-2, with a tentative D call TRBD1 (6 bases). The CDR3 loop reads CASSLDRGGHGYTF. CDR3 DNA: TGTGCCAGCAGCTTAGATCGCGGGGGGCATGGCTACACCTTC.